This TCR beta chain was observed in a study of cytomegalovirus exposure and HLA in healthy donors. With 60 Vbeta and 13 Jbeta primers, the PCR was carried out. Generated by immunoSEQ multiplex PCR, the TCRdb table keeps only in-frame clones and is missing some. Altogether 150,000 to 200,000 clones are present, roughly 73% being singletons, with the ten largest covering around 3.2%. Trimming removed 4 bases from V and 4 bases from J, with 4 bases in between. The CDR3 contains 12 residues. The germline V gene has CDR1 KGHSH and CDR2 LQKENI. The clonotype was recovered from a female donor in good health and CMV-seronegative. V usage is TRBV18 and J usage is TRBJ2-2; D is ambiguous. The sample taken for sequencing was PBMCs. The CDR3 sequence is CASSRVTGELFF. CDR3 DNA: TGTGCCAGCTCACGAGTCACCGGGGAGCTGTTTTTT. The variable domain in full, with the rest retrieved from reference TRBV18 and TRBJ2-2, is NAGVMQNPRHLVRRRGQEARLRCSPMKGHSHVYWYRQLPEEGLKFMVYLQKENIIDESGMPKERFSAEFPKEGPSILRIQQVVRGDSAAYFCASSRVTGELFFGEGSRLTVL.